This is a list of T cell receptor beta chains from one sample in a study of radiation and T cells in renal cell carcinoma. Generated by immunoSEQ multiplex PCR, the TCRdb table keeps only in-frame clones and is missing some. Of about 130,000 clones in the sample, 81% were seen once. Here the sequenced sample was blood, taken from a patient whose treatment included radiotherapy and nephrectomy. These receptors originate from a man between 45 and 60 years old with renal cell carcinoma. Each CDR3 is given with its conserved first and last residue. D genes are given only for firm matches. Not all rows give a size; the values are once, few, many and, for expanded clones, a class.

clone_size j_call cdr3_length v_call d_call cdr3_nt cdr3_aa
. TRBJ2-7 14 TRBV11-2 . TGTGCCAGCAGCTTAGGGGTGGCTAGCTACGAGCAGTACTTC CASSLGVASYEQYF
. TRBJ1-4 15 TRBV5-1 . TGCGCCAGCAGCTTGCGCGGGGACTCGGCTGAAAAACTGTTTTTT CASSLRGDSAEKLFF
. TRBJ1-5 14 TRBV19 . TGTGCCAGTAAGGGAGGGGTCGGGTTTCAGCCCCAGCATTTT CASKGGVGFQPQHF
. TRBJ1-1 15 TRBV6-5 . TGTGCCAGCACACCGACAGGCCCCCAGAACACTGAAGCTTTCTTT CASTPTGPQNTEAFF
few TRBJ1-1 14 TRBV27 . TGTGCCAGCGCTTGGATGGGCGGCACCACTGAAGCTTTCTTT CASAWMGGTTEAFF
. TRBJ2-7 16 TRBV18 TRBD2 TGTGCCAGCTCACCACCCGTGGGCGGGAGGGTCATCGAGCAGTACTTC CASSPPVGGRVIEQYF
. TRBJ2-1 15 TRBV25-1 . TGTGCCAGCAGTGAGGCAACGACAGTCTACAATGAGCAGTTCTTC CASSEATTVYNEQFF
. TRBJ2-1 15 TRBV6-6 . TGTGCCAGCAGTCCACAGGGAAGCTCCTACAATGAGCAGTTCTTC CASSPQGSSYNEQFF
. TRBJ2-5 17 TRBV19 TRBD2 TGTGCCAGTAGTATAATCCCTAGCGGGAGGGCCGGAGAGACCCAGTACTTC CASSIIPSGRAGETQYF
. TRBJ2-3 18 TRBV27 TRBD1 TGTGCCAGCAGTTCTATATACCCCGGACAGGGGAGAACAGATACGCAGTATTTT CASSSIYPGQGRTDTQYF
. TRBJ2-7 11 TRBV5-1 . TGCGCCAGCAGCTTCTATCGGGAGCAGTACTTC CASSFYREQYF
. TRBJ1-1 11 TRBV27 . TGTGCCAGCAGAAGGGGAGGTGAAGCTTTCTTT CASRRGGEAFF
. TRBJ1-5 16 TRBV19 . TGTGCCAGTAGTCCCGCACAGAGGGTTTCCAATCAGCCCCAGCATTTT CASSPAQRVSNQPQHF
once TRBJ1-2 12 TRBV18 . TGTGCCAGCTCACTCCCGGACAATGGCTACACCTTC CASSLPDNGYTF
. TRBJ1-5 13 TRBV6-1 . TGTGCCAGCATTCTCGTGGGCAATCAGCCCCAGCATTTT CASILVGNQPQHF
. TRBJ2-1 14 TRBV2 . TGTGCCAGCATGGGTTCGTGGGTGGCCAATGAGCAGTTCTTC CASMGSWVANEQFF
. TRBJ2-5 15 TRBV5-1 . TGCGCCAGCAGTAGGGGCGAGGGGGTCCAAGAGACCCAGTACTTC CASSRGEGVQETQYF
. TRBJ1-3 13 TRBV28 TRBD1 TGTGCCAGCAGCGGACAGGGTGGAAACACCATATATTTT CASSGQGGNTIYF
. TRBJ1-1 14 TRBV7-2 . TGTGCCAGCAGCGACCTGGGGTCGCACACTGAAGCTTTCTTT CASSDLGSHTEAFF
few TRBJ1-5 14 TRBV11-2 . TGTGCCAGCAGCCCGGGAAGGGGGGACCTGATCCAGCATTTT CASSPGRGDLIQHF
. TRBJ2-6 16 TRBV7-8 . TGTGCCAGCAGCTTAGGACCCTACTCTGGGGCCAACGTCCTGACTTTC CASSLGPYSGANVLTF
. TRBJ1-1 16 TRBV4-1 . TGCGCCAGCAGCCAACCCTACAGGGCCCCGAACACTGAAGCTTTCTTT CASSQPYRAPNTEAFF
. TRBJ2-1 13 TRBV27 TRBD2 TGTGCCAGCAGTCCAGAGCGGGGCAATGAGCAGTTCTTC CASSPERGNEQFF
once TRBJ1-4 18 TRBV6-1 . TGTGCCAGCAGTGAAATAGGCAGGGTGGGGGTCGGTAATGAAAAACTGTTTTTT CASSEIGRVGVGNEKLFF
. TRBJ1-2 12 TRBV27 . TGTGCCAGCAGCGCCGACGGATATGGCTACACCTTC CASSADGYGYTF
. TRBJ1-2 14 TRBV6-1 . TGTGCCAGCAGTGAATTTCTCCAGACCTATGGCTACACCTTC CASSEFLQTYGYTF
. TRBJ2-7 15 TRBV6-5 TRBD1 TGTGCCAGCAGTTACTCCGGGACAGGGTACAACGAGCAGTACTTC CASSYSGTGYNEQYF
once TRBJ2-3 13 TRBV5-1 . TGCGCCAGCAGCTTGTTTCCTACAGATACGCAGTATTTT CASSLFPTDTQYF
. TRBJ2-1 16 TRBV27 . TGTGCCAGCAGTTTATCGCGGGGAGGTTCCTACAATGAGCAGTTCTTC CASSLSRGGSYNEQFF
. TRBJ2-1 14 TRBV30 TRBD2 TGTGCCTGGAATAGACTAGCGGGGAGCAATGAGCAGTTCTTC CAWNRLAGSNEQFF
. TRBJ2-3 14 TRBV19 . TGTGCCAGTAGTATAGATCATGGGTTAGATACGCAGTATTTT CASSIDHGLDTQYF
. TRBJ2-3 15 TRBV30 . TGTGCCTCAGATGTAAGGGCAGGGCTCACAGATACGCAGTATTTT CASDVRAGLTDTQYF
. TRBJ1-2 15 TRBV27 . TGTGCCAGCAGTCCCCACAGGGCGGGTAACTATGGCTACACCTTC CASSPHRAGNYGYTF
. TRBJ2-1 15 TRBV14 TRBD1 TGTGCCAGCAGCCAAGGACAGGGGGCGTACAATGAGCAGTTCTTC CASSQGQGAYNEQFF
. TRBJ2-5 15 TRBV5-1 TRBD2 TGCGCCAGCAGTTTGGGGGAGGGATACGGAAAGACCCAGTACTTC CASSLGEGYGKTQYF
. TRBJ2-3 13 TRBV5-6 . TGTGCCAGCAGCGTTTCCAACACAGATACGCAGTATTTT CASSVSNTDTQYF
. TRBJ2-1 16 TRBV2 TRBD2 TGTGCCAGCAGTGAAGTCTGGGGGGGATTATACAATGAGCAGTTCTTC CASSEVWGGLYNEQFF
. TRBJ1-2 13 TRBV27 TRBD1 TGTGCCAGCAGCCGACAGGGGACCTATGGCTACACCTTC CASSRQGTYGYTF
. TRBJ2-1 17 TRBV7-9 . TGTGCCAGCAGCTTAGCTCGGGGACATCGGGGTTCGTATGAGCAGTTCTTC CASSLARGHRGSYEQFF
. TRBJ1-2 15 TRBV2 TRBD1 TGTGCCAGCAGTGCCCGACAGGGTATTAACTATGGCTACACCTTC CASSARQGINYGYTF
. TRBJ2-7 16 TRBV28 . TGTGCCAGCAGTTTATTCGTTGATTTGTATTCCTACGAGCAGTACTTC CASSLFVDLYSYEQYF